This entry lists 8 T cell receptor beta chains sequenced from one sample in a study of cytomegalovirus exposure and HLA in healthy donors. The PCR had 60 Vbeta and 13 Jbeta primers. Assay used: immunoSEQ multiplex PCR; TCRdb lists only in-frame clones, some missing. This sample has approximately 130,000 clones, with 70% to 80% found just once. Sequenced material: PBMCs. The origin of the receptors is a man aged 50 to 59 in good health and CMV-seronegative.

The V and J genes are TRBV10-3 and TRBJ1-1; 7 positions match TRBD1. J lost 3 bases, V lost 2 bases, and 3 bases had no gene match. The CDR3 sequence is 14 residues long. Germline V gene data show CDR1 as ENHRY and CDR2 as SYGVKD. The CDR3 loop reads CAISEDRVHTEAFF. The CDR3 DNA reads as TGTGCCATCAGTGAGGACAGGGTCCACACTGAAGCTTTCTTT.

The V gene is TRBV5-4, the J gene TRBJ2-1; maybe TRBD1 (6 bases). V lost 4 bases and J lost 6, with 17 bases in between. The CDR3 has 15 residues. CDR1 and CDR2 from the germline V gene are SGHNT and YYREEE (reference sequence). CDR3 nucleotide sequence: TGTGCCAGCAGCACGGGGAACAGGGTAAGCAATGAGCAGTTCTTC. This gives the protein CASSTGNRVSNEQFF.

The chain uses TRBV2 and TRBJ2-2, with D possibly being TRBD2 (5 bases). The CDR3 spans 18 residues. V was trimmed by 0 bases and J by 2 bases, leaving 16 bases between them. CDR1 and CDR2 from the germline V gene are SNHLY and FYNNEI. The CDR3 sequence: CASSEASPGSINTGELFF. The CDR3 region has the DNA TGTGCCAGCAGTGAAGCGAGTCCGGGATCAATCAACACCGGGGAGCTGTTTTTT.

This clone occurred once. CDR3 protein: CASSLPSTATDTQYF. CDR3 sequence (DNA): TGCGCCAGCAGCCTGCCTTCGACAGCCACAGATACGCAGTATTTT. This chain connects TRBV5-1 to TRBJ2-3; possible D gene TRBD1, 5 bases. V dropped 4 bases and J dropped 2 bases, with 14 bases sitting between them. The CDR3 covers 15 residues. From germline, CDR1 is SGHRS and CDR2 YFSETQ.

This clone was observed once. This rearrangement joins TRBV7-9 to TRBJ1-1; TRBD1 might be the D (6 bases). The CDR3 is made up of 13 amino acids. V was clipped by 6 bases and J by 4 bases, with 12 bases between them. The germline V gene has CDR1 SEHNR and CDR2 FQNEAQ (reference sequence). CDR3 bases: TGTGCCAGCAGTTCCGGACAGTCCACTGAAGCTTTCTTT. It codes for CASSSGQSTEAFF.

The genes are TRBV5-1 and TRBJ2-5; 7 nucleotides agree with TRBD2. Germline-derived CDR1 and CDR2 are SGHRS and YFSETQ. CDR3 length: 15 amino acids. The trim removed 1 base at V and 4 bases at J, leaving 7 bases unmatched. The CDR3 loop is CASSLTGGGGETQYF. The CDR3 DNA is TGCGCCAGCAGCTTGACGGGAGGTGGGGGAGAGACCCAGTACTTC.

The V gene is TRBV5-8, the J gene TRBJ2-1; 9 bases align to TRBD2. V was clipped by 4 bases and J by 8 bases; unmatched bases: 13. Germline loops: CDR1 SGHTS, CDR2 YDEGEE. This CDR3 has 16 amino acids. The CDR3 DNA is TGTGCCAGCAGCGGGGGTTCGCTAGCGGGAATAGATGAGCAGTTCTTC. It yields the protein CASSGGSLAGIDEQFF.

This chain joins TRBV11-2 and TRBJ2-5; TRBD1 matches at 8 bases. The end of the DNA fits TRBJ2-7 better, so the J call may be wrong. The CDR3 length is 15 residues. Germline V gene sequence: CDR1 SGHAT, CDR2 FQNNGV. The CDR3 loop is CASSLTQGASYEQYF. The CDR3 DNA sequence: TGTGCCAGCAGCTTAACCCAGGGGGCATCCTACGAGCAGTACTTC.